Listed below are T cell receptor beta chains from one sample, sequenced in a study of blood T cell repertoires in COVID-19. Profiled with immunoSEQ multiplex PCR; TCRdb holds only in-frame clones, not every one. The repertoire holds 200,000 to 250,000 clones, with 75% to 90% as singletons. Sequencing input: PBMCs or T cells enriched from blood (not recorded which). Source of these receptors: a woman aged 30 to 39 with acute COVID-19. Both conserved end residues are part of each CDR3.

j_gene | v_gene | CDR3aa
TRBJ1-2 | TRBV29-1 | CSSRTGGADGYTF
TRBJ2-7 | TRBV5-5 | CASSPVGGAYEQYF
TRBJ1-1 | TRBV7-9 | CASSPGQGRRTEAFF
TRBJ1-1 | TRBV3-1/TRBV3-2 | CASSQVGAGGTEAFF
TRBJ2-1 | TRBV28 | CASRVAGGSYNEQFF
TRBJ2-1 | TRBV5-1 | CASSLGALDGYNEQFF
TRBJ1-1 | TRBV14 | CASSQPTLAEAFF
TRBJ2-7 | TRBV7-3 | CASSLRAGSSYEQYF
TRBJ2-3 | TRBV3-1/TRBV3-2 | CASSRTSGHTDTQYF
TRBJ2-1 | TRBV20-1 | CSAFGWNEQFF
TRBJ1-2 | TRBV7-9 | CASSPTGDGYTF
TRBJ2-7 | TRBV19 | CASSDLAGGPYEQYF
TRBJ2-7 | TRBV19 | CASSAGTARYEQYF
TRBJ2-7 | TRBV7-9 | CASSPGRREQYF
TRBJ1-4 | TRBV28 | CASSRPGGGGTNEKLFF
TRBJ2-5 | TRBV2 | CASTGQGGQETQYF
TRBJ1-5 | TRBV4-1 | CASSQEGGAGGNQPQHF
TRBJ2-1 | TRBV12-3/TRBV12-4 | CASSETRLKFF
TRBJ1-4 | TRBV7-9 | CASSFRGAGEKLFF
TRBJ1-2 | TRBV6-6 | CASKRETGNYGYTF
TRBJ1-4 | TRBV28 | CASRDSNEKLFF
TRBJ2-7 | TRBV9 | CASSVGGGSTYEQYF
TRBJ2-1 | TRBV6-5 | CASRGLAGSHEQFF
TRBJ1-1 | TRBV25-1 | CASSFAGNTEAFF
TRBJ1-6 | TRBV3-1/TRBV3-2 | CASTGGAYNSPLHF
TRBJ2-1 | TRBV6-5 | CASSYSGGVGEQFF
TRBJ1-3 | TRBV5-1 | CASSFDRGPGNTIYF
TRBJ1-1 | TRBV2 | CASREDPEAFF
TRBJ2-1 | TRBV9 | CASSVDGGATYNEQFF
TRBJ2-1 | TRBV19 | CASSSRAGEQFF
TRBJ1-6 | TRBV6-5 | CASQGAGSYNSPLHF
TRBJ2-1 | TRBV9 | CASSARLAGYNEQFF
TRBJ2-5 | TRBV7-9 | CASSSPWTGRQETQYF
TRBJ2-1 | TRBV14 | CASSLPGLAGVQPYNEQFF
TRBJ2-2 | TRBV5-1 | CASSLATANTGELFF
TRBJ2-7 | TRBV6-1 | CASSEGNTLPSSYEQYF
TRBJ2-1 | TRBV7-9 | CASSPLDRGVHEQFF
TRBJ1-1 | TRBV27 | CASSSQGAGNTEAFF
TRBJ2-1 | TRBV14 | CASSRVSGGEQFF
TRBJ1-3 | TRBV28 | CASSFGVGGNTIYF
TRBJ2-2 | TRBV28 | CASSKTGTLNTGELFF
TRBJ1-2 | TRBV7-6 | CASSLPDREGNYGYTF
TRBJ1-1 | TRBV9 | CASSVGLGTKNTEAFF
TRBJ2-6 | TRBV25-1 | CASSTLQGIGGANVLTF
TRBJ1-1 | TRBV12-3/TRBV12-4 | CASSLRPGAEAFF
TRBJ1-4 | TRBV4-1 | CASSQEGKRGKLFF
TRBJ1-1 | TRBV12-3/TRBV12-4 | CASSLVEGAFF
TRBJ1-2 | TRBV9 | CASSVVGGGYTF
TRBJ2-7 | TRBV12-3/TRBV12-4 | CASSSYSSYEQYF
TRBJ2-7 | TRBV27 | CASSSDRGKGQYF
TRBJ2-2 | TRBV5-1 | CASRDRTNGELFF
TRBJ2-3 | TRBV7-9 | CASSLMIREDVTDTQYF
TRBJ1-4 | TRBV4-1 | CASSHAGTFIEKLFF
TRBJ2-3 | TRBV9 | CASSPGTFTDTQYF
TRBJ2-3 | TRBV7-2 | CASSPTLGSASTDTQYF